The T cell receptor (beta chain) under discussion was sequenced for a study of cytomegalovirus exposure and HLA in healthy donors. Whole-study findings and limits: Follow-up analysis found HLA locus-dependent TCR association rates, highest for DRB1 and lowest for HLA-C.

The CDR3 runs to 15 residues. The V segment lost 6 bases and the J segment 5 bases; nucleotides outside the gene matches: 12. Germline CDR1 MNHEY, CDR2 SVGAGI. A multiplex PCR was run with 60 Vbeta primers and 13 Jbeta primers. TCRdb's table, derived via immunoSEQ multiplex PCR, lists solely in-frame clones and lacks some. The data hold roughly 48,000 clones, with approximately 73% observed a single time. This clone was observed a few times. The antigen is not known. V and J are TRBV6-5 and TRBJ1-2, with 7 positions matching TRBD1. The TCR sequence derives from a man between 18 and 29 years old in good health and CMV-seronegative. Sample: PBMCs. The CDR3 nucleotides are TGTGCCAGCAGACTGGGTAGGGGGCAAGGGTATGGCTACACCTTC. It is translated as CASRLGRGQGYGYTF.